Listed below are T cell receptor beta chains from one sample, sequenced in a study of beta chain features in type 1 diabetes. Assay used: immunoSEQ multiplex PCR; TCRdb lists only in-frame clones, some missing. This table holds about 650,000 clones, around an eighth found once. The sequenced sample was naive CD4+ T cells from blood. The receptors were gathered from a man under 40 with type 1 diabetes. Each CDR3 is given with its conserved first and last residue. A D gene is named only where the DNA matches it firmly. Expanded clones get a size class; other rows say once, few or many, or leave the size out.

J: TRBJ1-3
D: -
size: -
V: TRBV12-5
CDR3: CASGLIAGNTIYF
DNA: TGTGCTAGTGGTTTGATAGCCGGAAACACCATATATTTT

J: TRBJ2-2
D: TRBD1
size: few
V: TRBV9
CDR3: CASGGQLGTGELFF
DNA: TGTGCCAGCGGGGGACAGTTAGGGACCGGGGAGCTGTTTTTT

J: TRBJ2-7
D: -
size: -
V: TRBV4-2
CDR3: CASSQGTGSTYEQYF
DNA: TGTGCCAGCAGCCAAGGTACGGGTTCTACCTACGAGCAGTACTTC

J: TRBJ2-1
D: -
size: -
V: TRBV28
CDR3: CASSSLTGAYGVQQFF
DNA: TGTGCCAGCAGTTCGCTGACCGGGGCGTACGGTGTGCAGCAGTTCTTC

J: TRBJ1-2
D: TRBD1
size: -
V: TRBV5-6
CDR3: CASSVPSQGDYGYTF
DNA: TGTGCCAGCAGCGTGCCGTCACAGGGGGATTATGGCTACACCTTC

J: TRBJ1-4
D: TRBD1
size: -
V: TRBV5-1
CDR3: CASSFRGTGARQSEKLFF
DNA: TGCGCCAGCAGCTTTCGAGGGACAGGGGCCCGCCAGAGTGAAAAACTGTTTTTT

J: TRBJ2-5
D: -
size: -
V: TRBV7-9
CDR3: CASSLGTAEETQYF
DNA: TGTGCCAGCAGCTTAGGGACAGCCGAAGAGACCCAGTACTTC

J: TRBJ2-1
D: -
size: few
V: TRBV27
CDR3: CASSLSPRRQNEQFF
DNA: TGTGCCAGCAGTTTATCGCCTAGGCGACAAAATGAGCAGTTCTTC

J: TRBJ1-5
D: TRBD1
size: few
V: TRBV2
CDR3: CASTGTGASNQPQHF
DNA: TGTGCCAGCACTGGGACAGGGGCGAGCAATCAGCCCCAGCATTTT

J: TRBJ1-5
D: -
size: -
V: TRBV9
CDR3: CASSKTGTRDQPQHF
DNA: TGTGCCAGCAGCAAAACCGGGACAAGGGATCAGCCCCAGCATTTT

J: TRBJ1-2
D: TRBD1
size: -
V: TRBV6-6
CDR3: CASSQTGGMVSGYTF
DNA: TGTGCCAGCAGTCAAACAGGGGGGATGGTTAGCGGCTACACCTTC

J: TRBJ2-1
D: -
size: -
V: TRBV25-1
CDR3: CASSEADYNEQFF
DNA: TGTGCCAGCAGTGAAGCTGACTACAATGAGCAGTTCTTC

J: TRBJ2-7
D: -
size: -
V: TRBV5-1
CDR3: CASSVSDYYEQYF
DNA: TGCGCCAGCAGCGTGTCAGATTACTACGAGCAGTACTTC

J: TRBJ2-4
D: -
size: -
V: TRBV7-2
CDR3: CASSLGGSKNIQYF
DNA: TGTGCCAGCAGCTTAGGGGGGAGCAAAAACATTCAGTACTTC

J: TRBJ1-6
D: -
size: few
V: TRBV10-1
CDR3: CASSGQADSPLHF
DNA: TGCGCCAGCAGCGGGCAGGCCGATTCACCCCTCCACTTT

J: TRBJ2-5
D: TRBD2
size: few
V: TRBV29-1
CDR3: CSVALAGGLGETQYF
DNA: TGCAGCGTTGCGCTAGCGGGGGGCTTAGGGGAGACCCAGTACTTC

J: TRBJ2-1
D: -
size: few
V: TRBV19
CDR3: CASSRYNEQFF
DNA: TGTGCCAGTAGTCGATATAATGAGCAGTTCTTC

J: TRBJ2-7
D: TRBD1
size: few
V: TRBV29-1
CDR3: CSVVGQGYEQYF
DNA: TGCAGCGTTGTTGGACAGGGTTACGAGCAGTACTTC

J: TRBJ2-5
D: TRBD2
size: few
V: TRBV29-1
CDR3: CSVRGGVETQYF
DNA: TGCAGCGTTCGGGGGGGCGTAGAGACCCAGTACTTC

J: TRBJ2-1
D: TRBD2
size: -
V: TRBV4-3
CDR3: CASSQDLGSGEKQFF
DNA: TGCGCCAGCAGCCAAGATCTGGGTAGCGGGGAGAAGCAGTTCTTC

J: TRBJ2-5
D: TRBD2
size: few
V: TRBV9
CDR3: CASSVVAGAGKETQYF
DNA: TGTGCCAGCAGCGTAGTAGCGGGGGCCGGGAAAGAGACCCAGTACTTC

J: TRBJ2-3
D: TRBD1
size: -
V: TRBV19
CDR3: CASSKDRTLQDTQYF
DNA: TGTGCCAGTAGTAAGGACAGGACGCTGCAAGATACGCAGTATTTT

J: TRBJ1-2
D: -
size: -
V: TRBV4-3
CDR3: CASSKKADGYNGYTF
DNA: TGCGCCAGCAGCAAGAAAGCGGACGGATATAATGGCTACACCTTC

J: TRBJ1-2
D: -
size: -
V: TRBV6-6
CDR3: CASIPGETIYGYTF
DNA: TGTGCCAGCATCCCGGGAGAAACCATCTATGGCTACACCTTC

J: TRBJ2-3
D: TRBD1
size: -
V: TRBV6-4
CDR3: CASSATGGGTDTQYF
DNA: TGTGCCAGCAGTGCGACAGGGGGCGGCACAGATACGCAGTATTTT

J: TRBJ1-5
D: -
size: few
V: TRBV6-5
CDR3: CASSQFWGQPQHF
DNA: TGTGCCAGCAGCCAATTTTGGGGTCAGCCCCAGCATTTT

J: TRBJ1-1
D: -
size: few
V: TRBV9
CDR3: CASSLARGTEAFF
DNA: TGTGCCAGCAGCCTAGCGAGGGGCACTGAAGCTTTCTTT

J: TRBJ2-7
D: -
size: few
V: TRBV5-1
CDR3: CASSVEGAEQYF
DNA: TGCGCCAGCAGCGTGGAGGGGGCCGAGCAGTACTTC

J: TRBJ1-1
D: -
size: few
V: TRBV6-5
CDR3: CASSPSGAQTEAFF
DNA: TGTGCCAGCAGTCCGTCAGGGGCGCAAACTGAAGCTTTCTTT

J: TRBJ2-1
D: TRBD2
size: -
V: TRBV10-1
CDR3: CASSPTSIYNEQFF
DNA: TGCGCCAGCAGCCCGACTAGCATCTACAATGAGCAGTTCTTC

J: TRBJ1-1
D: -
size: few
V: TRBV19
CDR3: CASSISRGGPNTEAFF
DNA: TGTGCCAGTAGTATTTCCCGGGGAGGTCCGAACACTGAAGCTTTCTTT

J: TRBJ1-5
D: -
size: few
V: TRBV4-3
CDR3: CASSPLVGEEPQHF
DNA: TGCGCCAGCAGCCCCCTAGTCGGGGAAGAGCCCCAGCATTTT

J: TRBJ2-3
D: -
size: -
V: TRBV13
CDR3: CASQTGLSTDTQYF
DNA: TGTGCCAGCCAGACAGGACTAAGCACAGATACGCAGTATTTT

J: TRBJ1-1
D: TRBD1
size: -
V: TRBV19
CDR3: CASSIVGGEAFF
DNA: TGTGCCAGTAGTATTGTAGGGGGCGAAGCTTTCTTT

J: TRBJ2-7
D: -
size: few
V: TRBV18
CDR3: CASSPSRDSGFEQYF
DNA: TGTGCCAGCTCCCCTAGCAGGGACTCAGGATTCGAGCAGTACTTC

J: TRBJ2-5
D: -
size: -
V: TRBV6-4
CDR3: CASNTTDSNTQETQYF
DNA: TGTGCCAGCAACACAACGGACAGTAATACACAAGAGACCCAGTACTTC

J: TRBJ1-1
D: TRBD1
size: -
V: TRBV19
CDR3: CATLTGATEAFF
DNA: TGTGCCACACTGACAGGGGCTACTGAAGCTTTCTTT

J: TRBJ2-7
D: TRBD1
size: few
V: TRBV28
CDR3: CASTPAMGDRSSYEQYF
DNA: TGTGCCAGCACCCCCGCTATGGGGGACAGGAGCTCCTACGAGCAGTACTTC

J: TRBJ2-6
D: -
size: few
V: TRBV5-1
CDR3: CASSPLWREPGANVLTF
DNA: TGCGCCAGCAGCCCGCTTTGGAGGGAGCCTGGGGCCAACGTCCTGACTTTC

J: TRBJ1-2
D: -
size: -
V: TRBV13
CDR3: CASSLSRRYGYTF
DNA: TGTGCCAGCAGCTTAAGTCGCCGCTACGGCTACACCTTC

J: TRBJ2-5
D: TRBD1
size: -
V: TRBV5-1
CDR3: CASSLGQGVEETQYF
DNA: TGCGCCAGCAGCTTGGGACAGGGAGTAGAGGAGACCCAGTACTTC

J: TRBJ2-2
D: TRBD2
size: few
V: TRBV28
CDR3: CASSPPGGSAGELFF
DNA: TGTGCCAGCAGTCCCCCGGGGGGGTCCGCCGGGGAGCTGTTTTTT

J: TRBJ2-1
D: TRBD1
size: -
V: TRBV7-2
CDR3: CASSWTGGGYNEQFF
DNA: TGTGCCAGCAGTTGGACAGGTGGCGGGTACAATGAGCAGTTCTTC

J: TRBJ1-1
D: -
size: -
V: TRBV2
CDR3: CASKYESWNTEAFF
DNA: TGTGCCAGCAAATATGAGTCCTGGAACACTGAAGCTTTCTTT

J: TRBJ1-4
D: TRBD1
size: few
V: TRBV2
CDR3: CASSDRTGDEKLFF
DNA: TGTGCCAGCAGTGACAGGACAGGGGATGAAAAACTGTTTTTT

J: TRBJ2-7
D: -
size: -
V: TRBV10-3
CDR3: CAISDQVVTSYEQYF
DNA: TGTGCCATCAGTGATCAGGTGGTGACTTCGTACGAGCAGTACTTC

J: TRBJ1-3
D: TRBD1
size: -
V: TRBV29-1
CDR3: CSVVGAGGLMDTIYF
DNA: TGCAGCGTTGTGGGGGCAGGGGGCTTGATGGACACCATATATTTT

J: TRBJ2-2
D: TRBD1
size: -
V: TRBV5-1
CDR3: CASSGTGNTGELFF
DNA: TGCGCCAGCAGTGGGACAGGGAACACCGGGGAGCTGTTTTTT

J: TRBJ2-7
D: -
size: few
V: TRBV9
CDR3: CASSVERVPYEQYF
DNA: TGTGCCAGCAGCGTAGAGCGGGTCCCCTACGAGCAGTACTTC

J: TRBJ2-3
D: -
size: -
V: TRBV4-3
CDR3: CASSQDLGFRTDTQYF
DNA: TGCGCCAGCAGCCAAGATTTAGGCTTTCGCACAGATACGCAGTATTTT

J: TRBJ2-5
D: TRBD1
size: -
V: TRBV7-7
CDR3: CASSLSRTGKETQYF
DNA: TGTGCTAGCAGCTTATCTAGGACAGGGAAGGAGACCCAGTACTTC

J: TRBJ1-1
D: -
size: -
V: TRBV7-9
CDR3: CASSLDAYTEAFF
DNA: TGTGCCAGCAGCTTAGATGCCTACACTGAAGCTTTCTTT

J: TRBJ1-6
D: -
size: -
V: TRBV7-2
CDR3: CASSPIGSSYNSPLHF
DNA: TGTGCCAGCAGCCCAATTGGGAGCTCCTATAATTCACCCCTCCACTTT

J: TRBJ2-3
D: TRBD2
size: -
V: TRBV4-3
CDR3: CASSPAGTRTDTQYF
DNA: TGCGCCAGCAGCCCAGCGGGGACTAGAACAGATACGCAGTATTTT

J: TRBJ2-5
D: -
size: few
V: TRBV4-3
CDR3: CASSQDLRGSETQYF
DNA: TGCGCCAGCAGCCAAGATCTTCGGGGTTCGGAGACCCAGTACTTC

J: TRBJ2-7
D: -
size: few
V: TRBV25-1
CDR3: CASSEYGGPSSYEQYF
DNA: TGTGCCAGCAGTGAATACGGGGGGCCTTCGAGCTACGAGCAGTACTTC

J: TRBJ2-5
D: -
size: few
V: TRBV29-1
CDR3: CSVEDRSGLLNF
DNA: TGCAGCGTTGAAGATCGGTCAGGGTTGTTGAACTTC

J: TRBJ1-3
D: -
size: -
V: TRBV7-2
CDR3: CASSSHQSSGNTIYF
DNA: TGTGCCAGCAGCTCACATCAGAGCTCTGGAAACACCATATATTTT

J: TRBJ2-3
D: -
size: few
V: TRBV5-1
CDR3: CASSLSSGDADTQYF
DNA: TGCGCCAGCAGCCTGTCCTCCGGGGATGCTGATACGCAGTATTTT

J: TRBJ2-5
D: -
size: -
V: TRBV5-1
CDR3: CASSLGIRDTKETQYF
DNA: TGCGCCAGCAGCTTGGGCATCCGGGACACCAAAGAGACCCAGTACTTC